Detailed here is one TCR beta chain. The record originates from a study of control samples from healthy donors and cancer patients. Produced via immunoSEQ multiplex PCR; TCRdb's table is partial and in-frame only. The table shows around 150,000 clones, with just over 85% occurring only once. Sequencing input: blood. The receptor's source is a man aged 18 to 29 in good health.

CDR3 in amino acids: CASSLLPTSGGDEQFF. CDR3 nucleotides: TGTGCCAGCAGCTTGCTCCCGACTAGCGGGGGGGATGAGCAGTTCTTC. The chain recombines TRBV5-6 with TRBJ2-1; 14 positions agree with TRBD2. The CDR3 spans 16 residues. V lost 1 base, J lost 8 bases, and 5 bases stayed unmatched. The germline V gene encodes CDR1 SGHDT and CDR2 YYEEEE.